Included here is one TCR beta chain sequence, with context. The CDR3 totals 14 residues. V dropped 4 bases and J dropped 6; count of bases not matched to a gene: 3. Germline V lookup: CDR1 SGHTA, CDR2 FQGNSA. The record originates from a study of blood T cell repertoires in COVID-19. TCRdb's copy holds only in-frame clones and misses some; the assay was immunoSEQ multiplex PCR. In the table there are around 280,000 clones, roughly 85% of which are singletons. The clonotype originates from a woman aged 40 to 50 who had recovered from COVID-19. Input material: PBMCs or T cells enriched from blood (not recorded which). V usage is TRBV7-2 and J usage is TRBJ1-4; 9 nucleotides align to TRBD1. The CDR3 DNA sequence: TGTGCCAGCAGCTCCACAGGGGGCGATGAAAAACTGTTTTTT. Amino acid sequence: CASSSTGGDEKLFF. Looking up the rest from reference TRBV7-2 and TRBJ1-4 gives the full variable domain: GAGVSQSPSNKVTEKGKDVELRCDPISGHTALYWYRQSLGQGLEFLIYFQGNSAPDKSGLPSDRFSAERTGGSVSTLTIQRTQQEDSAVYLCASSSTGGDEKLFFGSGTQLSVL.